Sequencing of this T cell receptor beta chain was carried out in a study of cytomegalovirus exposure and HLA in healthy donors. With regard to this clone: The antigen is undetermined.

Whole-study results and caveats: The authors enumerated 180 or so TCR beta chains as linked to cytomegalovirus.

Per the germline V gene, CDR1 is SNHLY and CDR2 is FYNNEI. There are 15 residues in the CDR3. V was pared by 6 bases and J by 1 base, with 13 bases between. TCRdb keeps only in-frame clones here, not all; method: immunoSEQ multiplex PCR. The sample holds 76,000 or so clones; 94% are singletons and the top ten take 2.5% to 3.5%. Sequencing used PBMCs. V and J are TRBV2 and TRBJ1-5; the D gene is possibly TRBD1 (5 bases). The source is a woman younger than 30 in good health and CMV-seropositive. The CDR3 loop is CASRQDRLSNQPQHF. The DNA for the CDR3 is TGTGCCAGCAGACAGGATAGATTGAGCAATCAGCCCCAGCATTTT.